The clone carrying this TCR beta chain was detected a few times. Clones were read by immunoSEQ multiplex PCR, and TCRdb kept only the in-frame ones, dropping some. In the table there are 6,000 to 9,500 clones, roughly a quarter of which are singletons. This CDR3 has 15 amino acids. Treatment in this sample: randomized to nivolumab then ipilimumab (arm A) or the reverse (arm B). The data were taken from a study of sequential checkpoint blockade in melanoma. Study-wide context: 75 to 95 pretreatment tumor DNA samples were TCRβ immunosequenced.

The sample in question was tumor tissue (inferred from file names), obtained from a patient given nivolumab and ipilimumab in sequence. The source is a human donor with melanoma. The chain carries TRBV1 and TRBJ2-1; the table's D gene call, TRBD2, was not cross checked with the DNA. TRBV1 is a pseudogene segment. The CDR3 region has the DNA TGCGCCAGCAGCCAAGGGACTAGCGGGAGCAATGAGCAGTTCTTC. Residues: CASSQGTSGSNEQFF.